This T cell receptor (beta chain) was captured by sequencing in a study of blood T cell repertoires in COVID-19. Study information: Acute and convalescent COVID-19 samples came from the United States, Italy and Spain. T cells, B-cell-depleted T cells, or PBMCs provided the cDNA or gDNA that served as material.

Authors' processing steps: Amplification from reference gene primers served as the basis for estimated nucleated cell counts. Produced via immunoSEQ multiplex PCR; TCRdb's table is partial and in-frame only. V and J calls and clone size are as listed in that table; D and trimming were resolved from the DNA. The data show 55,000 to 65,000 clones, with more than 85% seen just once and under 3% held by the top ten. This CDR3 region has 13 residues. V trimming: 4 bases; J trimming: 2 bases; junction bases outside the gene matches: 3. CDR1 and CDR2 from the germline V gene are SGHRS and YFSETQ. The sample consisted of peripheral blood. The rearrangement joins TRBV5-1 to TRBJ2-7; 7 bases are shared with TRBD1. The receptor was isolated from a man in his 60s with acute or convalescent COVID-19. CDR3 residues: CASSTGTAYEQYF. The CDR3 DNA reads TGCGCCAGCAGCACCGGGACAGCCTACGAGCAGTACTTC. Full variable domain (missing parts from reference TRBV5-1 and TRBJ2-7): KAGVTQTPRYLIKTRGQQVTLSCSPISGHRSVSWYQQTPGQGLQFLFEYFSETQRNKGNFPGRFSGRQFSNSRSEMNVSTLELGDSALYLCASSTGTAYEQYFGPGTRLTVT.